Listed below are T cell receptor beta chains from one sample, sequenced in a study of shared clonotypes between healthy human individuals. Method: immunoSEQ multiplex PCR; TCRdb's copy keeps in-frame clones and lacks some. Found here are about 980,000 clones, around three quarters of them singletons; the top ten hold over 1.3%. Sequenced sample: memory CD4+ T cells sorted from blood. All receptors derive from a man aged 18 to 29 in good health. Both conserved end residues are part of each CDR3. A D gene is named only where the DNA matches it firmly. Some rows have no size entry. The others give once, few or many, or a class for an expanded clone.

NA	TRBV7-2	TRBJ2-7	NA	CASSRDLTYEQYF	TGTGCCAGCAGCCGAGATCTGACCTACGAGCAGTACTTC
NA	TRBV5-1	TRBJ2-3	TRBD2	CASRAAGGLADTQYF	TGCGCCAGCCGGGCTGCGGGGGGGCTAGCAGATACGCAGTATTTT
NA	TRBV19	TRBJ2-7	TRBD1	CASTGQGTANEQYF	TGTGCCAGTACCGGACAGGGGACCGCCAACGAGCAGTACTTC
few	TRBV19	TRBJ1-1	NA	CGPLGGAFF	TGTGGGCCGTTGGGCGGAGCTTTCTTT
NA	TRBV11-2	TRBJ2-7	TRBD1	CASSSGQTPGEQYF	TGTGCCAGCAGCTCGGGACAGACCCCTGGCGAGCAGTACTTC
NA	TRBV6-1	TRBJ2-7	NA	CASRGGIYEQYF	TGTGCCAGCAGAGGGGGAATCTACGAGCAGTACTTC
NA	TRBV6-1	TRBJ2-5	NA	CASSGQRETQYF	TGTGCCAGCAGTGGACAGCGAGAGACCCAGTACTTC
NA	TRBV5-1	TRBJ1-1	NA	CASTFGGVMAEAFF	TGCGCCAGCACCTTCGGGGGGGTGATGGCTGAAGCTTTCTTT
NA	TRBV29-1	TRBJ2-7	NA	CSGGSSYEQYF	TGCAGCGGGGGCAGCTCCTACGAGCAGTACTTC
NA	TRBV19	TRBJ1-5	NA	CASSSGANQPQHF	TGTGCCAGTAGTTCAGGGGCAAATCAGCCCCAGCATTTT
many	TRBV10-3	TRBJ2-7	TRBD1	CAISESSLDRETNEQYF	TGTGCCATCAGTGAGTCGTCATTAGACAGGGAGACGAATGAGCAGTACTTC
NA	TRBV5-6	TRBJ1-1	NA	CASSLGYTEAFF	TGTGCCAGCAGCTTGGGGTACACTGAAGCTTTCTTT
NA	TRBV10-3	TRBJ2-6	NA	CAISDTGANVLTF	TGTGCCATCAGTGATACCGGGGCCAACGTCCTGACTTTC
NA	TRBV10-3	TRBJ1-4	NA	CAISESGGALDEKLFF	TGTGCCATCAGTGAGTCCGGTGGAGCGTTAGATGAAAAACTGTTTTTT
NA	TRBV6-6	TRBJ2-1	TRBD2	CASKNSGGAYNEQFF	TGTGCCAGCAAGAATAGCGGGGGGGCCTACAATGAGCAGTTCTTC
NA	TRBV27	TRBJ1-6	NA	CASSATQPGSSYNSPLHF	TGTGCCAGCAGCGCCACTCAACCAGGGAGCTCCTATAATTCACCCCTCCACTTT
NA	TRBV6-4	TRBJ1-2	NA	CASSEEISAVGYTF	TGTGCCAGCAGTGAGGAGATTTCGGCCGTTGGCTACACCTTC
NA	TRBV4-2	TRBJ1-1	NA	CASSQEGAGTEAFF	TGTGCCAGCAGCCAAGAAGGGGCAGGGACTGAAGCTTTCTTT
NA	TRBV7-8	TRBJ2-5	TRBD1	CASSLVPGQETQYF	TGTGCCAGCAGCTTAGTGCCGGGACAGGAGACCCAGTACTTC
NA	TRBV6-5	TRBJ1-1	TRBD1	CATSRTGNQNTEAFF	TGTGCCACCTCCCGGACAGGCAACCAGAACACTGAAGCTTTCTTT
NA	TRBV19	TRBJ1-1	NA	CASSIGGGFSGGTEAFF	TGTGCCAGTAGTATTGGCGGCGGCTTCTCCGGGGGCACTGAAGCTTTCTTT
NA	TRBV7-2	TRBJ2-3	NA	CASSLGPFTDTQYF	TGTGCCAGCAGCTTAGGGCCCTTCACAGATACGCAGTATTTT
NA	TRBV5-1	TRBJ1-4	NA	CASSLGAGREKLFF	TGCGCCAGCAGCTTGGGAGCAGGACGGGAAAAACTGTTTTTT
NA	TRBV6-5	TRBJ2-3	NA	CASSQGGKSTDTQYF	TGTGCCAGCAGCCAGGGCGGGAAGAGCACAGATACGCAGTATTTT
NA	TRBV2	TRBJ2-7	NA	CASRLPNGRQYF	TGTGCCAGCAGACTTCCCAATGGTCGGCAGTACTTC
NA	TRBV30	TRBJ1-2	NA	CAWSLGAGYTF	TGTGCCTGGAGTTTAGGCGCCGGCTACACCTTC
NA	TRBV19	TRBJ1-1	NA	CASSMLGAKVPEAFF	TGTGCCAGTAGTATGTTGGGAGCCAAGGTTCCTGAAGCTTTCTTT
NA	TRBV5-4	TRBJ2-1	TRBD2	CASSLPLAGVNEQFF	TGTGCCAGCAGCTTGCCTCTAGCGGGGGTCAATGAGCAGTTCTTC
few	TRBV5-1	TRBJ1-1	NA	CASSGGTAGNTEAFF	TGCGCCAGCAGCGGAGGGACGGCGGGGAACACTGAAGCTTTCTTT
NA	TRBV12-5	TRBJ1-1	TRBD1	CASGAGTGVSEAFF	TGTGCTAGTGGGGCCGGGACAGGGGTCTCTGAAGCTTTCTTT
NA	TRBV5-5	TRBJ2-4	NA	CASSLDVVIDKNIQYF	TGTGCCAGCAGCTTGGACGTTGTGATTGACAAAAACATTCAGTACTTC
few	TRBV7-2	TRBJ2-3	NA	CASSRDYTDTQYF	TGTGCCAGCAGCCGCGACTACACAGATACGCAGTATTTT
NA	TRBV10-2	TRBJ1-1	NA	CASSEGLLMNTEAFF	TGCGCCAGCAGTGAAGGGCTGCTCATGAACACTGAAGCTTTCTTT
once	TRBV10-2	TRBJ2-5	NA	CASSGVGYQETQYF	TGCGCCAGCAGTGGGGTGGGGTACCAAGAGACCCAGTACTTC
few	TRBV7-8	TRBJ1-3	TRBD1	CASSQQGLTGNTIYF	TGTGCCAGCAGCCAACAGGGGTTGACTGGAAACACCATATATTTT
NA	TRBV4-3	TRBJ2-1	NA	CASSQEGLWNEQFF	TGCGCCAGCAGCCAAGAGGGTTTGTGGAATGAGCAGTTCTTC
few	TRBV10-1	TRBJ2-3	TRBD2	CASSEGLSLAGRFSDTQYF	TGCGCCAGCAGTGAGGGGTTGTCCCTAGCGGGTCGATTCTCAGATACGCAGTATTTT
NA	TRBV5-5	TRBJ1-4	NA	CASSFDSTTNEKLFF	TGTGCCAGCAGCTTTGACAGTACAACTAATGAAAAACTGTTTTTT
NA	TRBV28	TRBJ1-2	NA	CASSISTLNYGYTF	TGTGCCAGCAGTATCAGCACTTTAAACTATGGCTACACCTTC
NA	TRBV6-1	TRBJ1-6	NA	CATADTSYNSPLHF	TGTGCCACGGCTGACACCTCCTATAATTCACCCCTCCACTTT
NA	TRBV7-9	TRBJ1-2	NA	CASSPPKEGGSNYGYTF	TGTGCCAGCAGCCCCCCTAAGGAGGGGGGCTCTAACTATGGCTACACCTTC
NA	TRBV18	TRBJ1-6	TRBD1	CASSPGQGGGSPLHF	TGTGCCAGCTCTCCAGGACAGGGCGGCGGTTCACCCCTCCACTTT
NA	TRBV28	TRBJ1-2	TRBD1	CASSLMDRGPYGYTF	TGTGCCAGCAGTTTAATGGACAGGGGGCCCTATGGCTACACCTTC
NA	TRBV11-2	TRBJ1-6	NA	CASSLRHQNSPLHF	TGTGCCAGCAGCCTGCGACACCAAAATTCACCCCTCCACTTT
NA	TRBV5-1	TRBJ2-3	NA	CASKSQPTDTQYF	TGCGCCAGCAAATCCCAGCCAACAGATACGCAGTATTTT
few	TRBV6-5	TRBJ2-1	NA	CASSYSRGASYNEQFF	TGTGCCAGCAGTTACTCTCGGGGGGCTTCCTACAATGAGCAGTTCTTC
once	TRBV5-1	TRBJ1-1	NA	CASSPGGKNTEAFF	TGCGCCAGCAGTCCGGGGGGTAAAAACACTGAAGCTTTCTTT